This TCR beta chain was observed in a study of blood T cell repertoires in COVID-19 (dated by TCRdb to about 2020). Background on the whole study: Samples covering the acute and convalescent phases of COVID-19 were provided by collaborators in the United States, Italy and Spain. The material from the prospective study consisted of cDNA or gDNA derived from T cells, B-cell-depleted T cells, or PBMCs. Subjects who had been exposed to COVID-19, were actively infected with it, or had recovered from it provided the deeply sampled blood TCRbeta repertoires that made up the dataset. The repertoires were released in a freely available public database meant as a resource for research on the immune response to SARS-CoV-2. Samples were obtained from the ongoing ImmuneRACE study (first 160 participants) and from some 1,200 subjects provided by 6 global collaborators. The sample metadata nearly always contained a de-identified subject ID, COVID-19 status, age in years and sex. Where HLA class I and class II types were available, the types were taken from metadata supplied by the sample provider, not from assay-based typing.

With respect to this clone: The clone's antigen remains unknown. The sample holds no much larger clone one base away, and base qualities are not on file.

V gives up 7 bases and J gives up 4 bases, and the segment between their germline ends measures 17 bases. Counted from cysteine to phenylalanine, this CDR3 has 15 amino acids. The read is trimmed to its CDR3 DNA, 45 bases read in frame from base 1. CDR1 and CDR2 (LNHDA, SQIVND) derive from the germline V gene (reference sequence). Broader findings and caveats from the paper: The amount of clinical and demographic metadata varied by source and participant and was provided uncurated.

Collaborating institutions collected whole blood in K2EDTA tubes following their own protocols. Collaborator samples were shipped for TCRbeta analysis as frozen whole blood, isolated PBMCs, or DNA extracted from either sample type. The immunoSEQ Assay, a bias-controlled multiplex PCR, was used to amplify TCRbeta CDR3 regions from genomic DNA. In the authors' own workflow: The number of nucleated cells in each sample was estimated from the amplification of reference gene primers within the assay. Sequence reads were collapsed and filtered to measure the absolute abundance of every unique TCRbeta CDR3 rearrangement. For each sample, productive Simpson clonality was calculated as the square root of Simpson's diversity index over productive rearrangements. Not all clones reach the TCRdb copy of this immuneACCESS table, which keeps in-frame sequences only. Checked studies attribute under half of the gap to unresolved V genes and leave the rest unexplained. V and J calls and clone size come straight from that table; D and trimming were deduced from the DNA. Within this sample are about 200,000 clones, with around four fifths of them counted one time only. 6.5% to 8.5% of the sample rests with the top ten.

This receptor was identified in a human donor with acute or convalescent COVID-19. The donor label of this sample is uncertain. Here the chain combines TRBV19 and TRBJ1-3; no D gene can be assigned with confidence. Sequencing used peripheral blood. The CDR3 region has the sequence CASTTTRGVGNTIYF. The base sequence is TGTGCCAGTACCACCACTCGCGGAGTCGGAAACACCATATATTTT.